The clone carrying this T cell receptor beta chain turned up a few times. Its antigen is undetermined. TCRdb reprocessed the 5' RACE reads with MiXCR, giving one entry per CDR3 protein. The sample holds more than 650,000 distinct CDR3 sequences, about 11% seen once. Germline V lookup: CDR1 SGHRS, CDR2 YFSETQ. The CDR3 runs to 19 residues. The ends were cut back, 1 base at V and 4 bases at J, with 24 bases in the middle. This specimen belongs to a study of CD8 T cells in ankylosing spondylitis. Study-wide results and caveats: A motif in TCR beta, a set of under ten highly homologous variants, appeared characteristic of ankylosing spondylitis blood. From matched ankylosing spondylitis synovial fluid, disease-linked clones were reportedly recovered at significantly enriched levels. Some motif variants were previously reported in reactive arthritis synovial fluid and blood. In peripheral blood, disease-linked CD8+ clones occurred at relatively low frequencies.

Sequenced sample: blood, either unsorted or a sorted T cell fraction (not recorded which). The chain joins TRBV5-1 to TRBJ2-1, with D possibly TRBD2 on 6 matching bases. The TCR was taken from a male donor with ankylosing spondylitis. This chain's CDR3 is CASSLLPFMRGNTYNEQFF. DNA for the CDR3: TGCGCCAGCAGCTTGTTGCCGTTTATGCGGGGTAATACATACAATGAGCAGTTCTTC.